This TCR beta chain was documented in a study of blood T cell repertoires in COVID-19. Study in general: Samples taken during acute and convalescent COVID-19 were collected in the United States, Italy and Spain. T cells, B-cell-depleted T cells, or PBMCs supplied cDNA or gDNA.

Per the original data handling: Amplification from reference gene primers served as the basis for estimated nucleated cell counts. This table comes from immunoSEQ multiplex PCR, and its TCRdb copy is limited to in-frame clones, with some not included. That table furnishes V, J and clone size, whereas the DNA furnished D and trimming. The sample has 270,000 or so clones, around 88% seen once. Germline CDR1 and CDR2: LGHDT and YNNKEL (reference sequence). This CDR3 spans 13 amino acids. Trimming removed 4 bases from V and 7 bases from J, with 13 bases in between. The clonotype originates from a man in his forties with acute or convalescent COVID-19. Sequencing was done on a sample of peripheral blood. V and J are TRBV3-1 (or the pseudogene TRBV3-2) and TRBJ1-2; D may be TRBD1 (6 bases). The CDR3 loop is CASSRLQGSGYTF. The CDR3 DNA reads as TGTGCCAGCAGCCGCCTACAGGGATCTGGCTACACCTTC.